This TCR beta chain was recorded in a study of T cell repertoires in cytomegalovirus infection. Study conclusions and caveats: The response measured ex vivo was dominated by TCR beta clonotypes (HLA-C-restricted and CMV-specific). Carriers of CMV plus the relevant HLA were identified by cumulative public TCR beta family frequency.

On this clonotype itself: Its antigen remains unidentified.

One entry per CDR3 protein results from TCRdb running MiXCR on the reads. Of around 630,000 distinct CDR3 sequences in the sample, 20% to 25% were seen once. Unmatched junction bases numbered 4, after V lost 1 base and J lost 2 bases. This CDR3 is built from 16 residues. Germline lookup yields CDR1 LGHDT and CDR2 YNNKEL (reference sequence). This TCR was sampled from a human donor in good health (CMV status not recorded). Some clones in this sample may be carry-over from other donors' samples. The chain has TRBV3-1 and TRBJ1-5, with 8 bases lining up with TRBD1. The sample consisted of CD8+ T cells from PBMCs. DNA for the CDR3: TGTGCCAGCAGCCAAGGACTGACAGGGGGCAATCAGCCCCAGCATTTT. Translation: CASSQGLTGGNQPQHF.